This record covers a single T cell receptor (beta chain). Germline V lookup: CDR1 MNHEY, CDR2 SVGEGT. V was pared by 6 bases and J by 5 bases, with 10 bases of the junction left unmatched. The CDR3 runs to 15 residues. Methods used by the authors: Reference gene primer amplification gave nucleated cell count estimates. TCRdb's copy holds only in-frame clones and misses some; the assay was immunoSEQ multiplex PCR. V and J calls and clone size come straight from that table; D and trimming were deduced from the DNA. The data hold roughly 200,000 clones, with around 90% observed a single time. This specimen comes from a study of blood T cell repertoires in COVID-19. Looking at the study overall: Material from acute and convalescent COVID-19 was sourced from the United States, Italy and Spain. Nucleic acid was either cDNA or gDNA, and it came from T cells, B-cell-depleted T cells, or PBMCs.

The sample comprised peripheral blood. This chain joins TRBV6-2 or TRBV6-3 and TRBJ1-1; 9 bases match TRBD1. The receptor was derived from a man aged 35-49 years with active or convalescent COVID-19. CDR3 bases: TGTGCCAGCAGCTCCCTGACAGGGGGAGGGACTGAAGCTTTCTTT. Translated, it gives CASSSLTGGGTEAFF.